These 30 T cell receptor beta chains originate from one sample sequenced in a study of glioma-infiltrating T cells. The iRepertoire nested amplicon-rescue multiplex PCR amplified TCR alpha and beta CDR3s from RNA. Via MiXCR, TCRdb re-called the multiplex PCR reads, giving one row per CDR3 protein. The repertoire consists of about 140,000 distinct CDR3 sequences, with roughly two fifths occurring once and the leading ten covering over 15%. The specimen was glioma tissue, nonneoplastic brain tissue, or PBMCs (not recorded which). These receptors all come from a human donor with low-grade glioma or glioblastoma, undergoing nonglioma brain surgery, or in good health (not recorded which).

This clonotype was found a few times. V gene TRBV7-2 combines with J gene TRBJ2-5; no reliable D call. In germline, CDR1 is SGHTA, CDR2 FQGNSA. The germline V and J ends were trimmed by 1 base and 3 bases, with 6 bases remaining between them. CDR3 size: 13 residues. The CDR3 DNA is TGTGCCAGCAGCTTAGTAAGGGAAGAGACCCAGTACTTC. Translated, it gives CASSLVREETQYF.

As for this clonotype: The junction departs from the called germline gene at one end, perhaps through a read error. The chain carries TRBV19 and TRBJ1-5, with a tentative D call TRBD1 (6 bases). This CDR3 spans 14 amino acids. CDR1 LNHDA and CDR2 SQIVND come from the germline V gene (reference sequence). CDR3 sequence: CASRIEDSYQPQHF. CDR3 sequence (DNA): TGTGCCAGTAGAATAGAGGACAGTTATCAGCCCCAGCATTTT.

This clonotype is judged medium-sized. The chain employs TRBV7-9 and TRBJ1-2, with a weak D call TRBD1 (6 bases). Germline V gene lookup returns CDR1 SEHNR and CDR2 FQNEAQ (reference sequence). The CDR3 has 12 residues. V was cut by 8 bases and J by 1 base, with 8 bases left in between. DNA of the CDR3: TGTGCCAGCCGCAGGGGTAACTATGGCTACACCTTC. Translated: CASRRGNYGYTF.

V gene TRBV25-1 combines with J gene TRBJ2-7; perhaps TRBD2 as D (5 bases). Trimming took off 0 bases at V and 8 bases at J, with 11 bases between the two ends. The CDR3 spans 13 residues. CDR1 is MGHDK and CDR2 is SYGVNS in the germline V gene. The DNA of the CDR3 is TGTGCCAGCAGTGAATATTGGACTGGAAAGCAGTACTTC. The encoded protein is CASSEYWTGKQYF.

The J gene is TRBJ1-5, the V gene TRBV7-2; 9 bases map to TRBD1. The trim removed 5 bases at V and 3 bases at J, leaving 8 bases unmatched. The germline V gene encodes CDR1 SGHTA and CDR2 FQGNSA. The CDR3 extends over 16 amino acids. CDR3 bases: TGTGCCAGCAGCCCTCAAGGGACAGGGCTCAATCAGCCCCAGCATTTT. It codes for CASSPQGTGLNQPQHF.

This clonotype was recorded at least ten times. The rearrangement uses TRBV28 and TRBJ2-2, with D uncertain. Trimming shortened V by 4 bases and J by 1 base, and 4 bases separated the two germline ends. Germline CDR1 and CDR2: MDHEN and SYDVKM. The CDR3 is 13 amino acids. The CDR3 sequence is CASSWQNTGELFF. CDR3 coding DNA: TGTGCCAGCAGTTGGCAGAACACCGGGGAGCTGTTTTTT. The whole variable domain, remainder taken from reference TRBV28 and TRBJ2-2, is DVKVTQSSRYLVKRTGEKVFLECVQDMDHENMFWYRQDPGLGLRLIYFSYDVKMKEKGDIPEGYSVSREKKERFSLILESASTNQTSMYLCASSWQNTGELFFGEGSRLTVL.

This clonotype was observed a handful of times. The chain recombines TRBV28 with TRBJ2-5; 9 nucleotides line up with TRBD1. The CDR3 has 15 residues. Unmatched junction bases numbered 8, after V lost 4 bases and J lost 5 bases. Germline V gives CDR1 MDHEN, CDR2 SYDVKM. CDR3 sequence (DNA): TGTGCCAGCAGTTCCCAAGACAGGGGGTATGAGACCCAGTACTTC. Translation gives CASSSQDRGYETQYF.

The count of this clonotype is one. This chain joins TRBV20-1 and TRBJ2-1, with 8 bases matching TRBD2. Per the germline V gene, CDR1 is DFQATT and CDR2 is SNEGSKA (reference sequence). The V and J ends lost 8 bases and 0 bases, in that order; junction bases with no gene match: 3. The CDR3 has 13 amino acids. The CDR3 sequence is CSFSGVSYNEQFF. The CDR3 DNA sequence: TGCAGTTTTAGCGGGGTCTCCTACAATGAGCAGTTCTTC.

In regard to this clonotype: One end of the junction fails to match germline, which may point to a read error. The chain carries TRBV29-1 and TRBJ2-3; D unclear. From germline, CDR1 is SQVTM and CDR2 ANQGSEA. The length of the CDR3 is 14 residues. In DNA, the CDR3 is TGCAGCGTTGACGCTCTAGGAAGCACAGATACGCGGTATTTT. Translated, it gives CSVDALGSTDTRYF.

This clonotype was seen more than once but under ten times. The CDR3 region is CASSVLAVKETQYF. The CDR3 DNA reads as TGTGCCAGCTCTGTACTAGCGGTTAAAGAGACCCAGTACTTC. The V call is TRBV6-1, the J call TRBJ2-5, with TRBD2 matching over 8 bases. Losses at the gene ends were 8 bases for V and 3 bases for J; bases not matched to a gene: 8. Germline values: CDR1 MNHNS, CDR2 SASEGT. There are 14 residues in the CDR3.

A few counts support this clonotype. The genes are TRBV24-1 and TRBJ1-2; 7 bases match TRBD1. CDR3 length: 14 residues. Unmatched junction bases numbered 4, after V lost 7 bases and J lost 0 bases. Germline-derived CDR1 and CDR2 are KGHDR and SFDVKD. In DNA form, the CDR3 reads TGTGCCACCAGCGAGGGACAGACTAACTATGGCTACACCTTC. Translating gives CATSEGQTNYGYTF.

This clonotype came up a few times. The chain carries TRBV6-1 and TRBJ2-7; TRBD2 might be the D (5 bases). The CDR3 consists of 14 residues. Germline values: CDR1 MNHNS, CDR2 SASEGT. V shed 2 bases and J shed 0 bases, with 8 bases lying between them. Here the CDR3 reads CASSETRSSYEQYF. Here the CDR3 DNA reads TGTGCCAGCAGTGAAACTAGGTCCTCCTACGAGCAGTACTTC.

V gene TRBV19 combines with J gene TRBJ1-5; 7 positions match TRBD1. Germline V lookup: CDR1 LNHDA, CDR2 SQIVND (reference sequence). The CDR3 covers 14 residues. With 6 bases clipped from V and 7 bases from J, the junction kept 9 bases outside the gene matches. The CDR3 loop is CASRVGQGDQPQHF. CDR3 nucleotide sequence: TGTGCCAGTAGAGTTGGGCAGGGGGACCAGCCCCAGCATTTT.

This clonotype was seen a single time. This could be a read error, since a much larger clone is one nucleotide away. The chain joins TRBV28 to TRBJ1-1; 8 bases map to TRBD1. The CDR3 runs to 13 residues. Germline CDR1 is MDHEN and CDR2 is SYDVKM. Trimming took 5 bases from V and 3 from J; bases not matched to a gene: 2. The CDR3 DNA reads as TGTGCCAGCAGTCGGGGACAGGACACTGAAGCTTTCTTT. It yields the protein CASSRGQDTEAFF.

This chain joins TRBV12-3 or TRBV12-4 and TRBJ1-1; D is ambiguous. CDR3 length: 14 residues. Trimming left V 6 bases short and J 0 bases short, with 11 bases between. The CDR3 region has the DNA TGTGCCAGCAGCCTTTCGCAACTGAACACTGAAGCTTTCTTT. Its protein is CASSLSQLNTEAFF.

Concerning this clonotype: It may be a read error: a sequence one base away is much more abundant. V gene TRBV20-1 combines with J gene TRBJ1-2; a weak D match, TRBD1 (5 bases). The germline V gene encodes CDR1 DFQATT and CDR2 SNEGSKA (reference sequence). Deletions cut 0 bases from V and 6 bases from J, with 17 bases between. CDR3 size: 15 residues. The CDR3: CSARDFIAGFDGYTF. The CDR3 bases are TGCAGTGCTAGAGATTTTATTGCAGGGTTCGATGGCTACACCTTC.

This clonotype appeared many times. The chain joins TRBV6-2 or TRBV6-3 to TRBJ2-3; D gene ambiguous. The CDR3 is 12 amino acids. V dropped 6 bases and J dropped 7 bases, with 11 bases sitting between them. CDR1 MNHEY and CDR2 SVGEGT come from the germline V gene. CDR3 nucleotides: TGTGCCAGCAGCCTCCTGGGTTATACGCAGTATTTT. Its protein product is CASSLLGYTQYF.

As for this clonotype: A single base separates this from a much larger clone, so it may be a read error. As DNA, the CDR3 is TGTGCCAGCAGACCTGGACAGAGCTTTGGCTACACCTTC. Protein: CASRPGQSFGYTF. The chain is built from TRBV7-2 and TRBJ1-2, with D perhaps TRBD1 (6 bases). V gave up 6 bases and J gave up 7 bases, with 15 bases separating them. From germline, CDR1 is SGHTA and CDR2 FQGNSA. This CDR3 region has 13 residues.

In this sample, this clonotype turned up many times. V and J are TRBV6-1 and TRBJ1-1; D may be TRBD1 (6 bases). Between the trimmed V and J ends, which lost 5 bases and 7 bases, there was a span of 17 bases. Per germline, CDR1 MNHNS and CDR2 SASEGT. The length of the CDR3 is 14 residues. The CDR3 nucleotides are TGTGCCAGCAGTCCTCAGGGGAAATCACTTGAAGCTTTCTTT. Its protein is CASSPQGKSLEAFF.

The CDR3 here is CASSYSYSGGYTF. CDR3 nucleotides: TGTGCCAGCAGTTACTCCTACAGCGGTGGCTACACCTTC. V is TRBV6-2 or TRBV6-3 and J is TRBJ1-2; the D is unclear. The germline V gene has CDR1 MNHEY and CDR2 SVGEGT. The CDR3 extends over 13 amino acids. V lost 0 bases and J lost 7, with 9 bases in between.

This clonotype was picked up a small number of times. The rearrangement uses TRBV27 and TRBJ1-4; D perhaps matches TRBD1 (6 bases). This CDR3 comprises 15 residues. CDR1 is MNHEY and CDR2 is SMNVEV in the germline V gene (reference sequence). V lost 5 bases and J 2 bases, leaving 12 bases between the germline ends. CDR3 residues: CASSATGFTNEKLFF. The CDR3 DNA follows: TGTGCCAGCAGTGCAACAGGGTTTACTAATGAAAAACTGTTTTTT.

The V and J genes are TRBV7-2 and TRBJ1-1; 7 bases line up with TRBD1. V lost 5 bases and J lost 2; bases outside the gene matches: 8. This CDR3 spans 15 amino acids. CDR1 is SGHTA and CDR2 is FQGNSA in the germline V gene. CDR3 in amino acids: CASSQSGTVNTEAFF. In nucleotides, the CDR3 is TGTGCCAGCAGCCAAAGCGGGACAGTCAACACTGAAGCTTTCTTT.

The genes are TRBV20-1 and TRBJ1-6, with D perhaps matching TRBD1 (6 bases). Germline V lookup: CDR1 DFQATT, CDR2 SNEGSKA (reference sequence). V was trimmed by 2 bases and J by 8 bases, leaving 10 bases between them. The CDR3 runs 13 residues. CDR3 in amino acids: CSARKGVYSPLHF. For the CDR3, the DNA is TGCAGTGCTAGAAAGGGGGTTTATTCACCCCTCCACTTT.

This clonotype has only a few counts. Here the CDR3 reads CASSLLGLVQETQYF. The CDR3 coding sequence is TGTGCCAGCAGCCTGCTGGGACTCGTCCAAGAGACCCAGTACTTC. The chain carries TRBV5-6 and TRBJ2-5, with a possible D match to TRBD2 (6 bases). The V end lost 4 bases, the J end lost 1 base, and 14 bases lay between the germline ends. CDR1 and CDR2 from the germline V gene are SGHDT and YYEEEE. The CDR3 is 15 amino acids. Complete variable domain (other parts from reference TRBV5-6 and TRBJ2-5): DAGVTQSPTHLIKTRGQQVTLRCSPKSGHDTVSWYQQALGQGPQFIFQYYEEEERQRGNFPDRFSGHQFPNYSSELNVNALLLGDSALYLCASSLLGLVQETQYFGPGTRLLVL.

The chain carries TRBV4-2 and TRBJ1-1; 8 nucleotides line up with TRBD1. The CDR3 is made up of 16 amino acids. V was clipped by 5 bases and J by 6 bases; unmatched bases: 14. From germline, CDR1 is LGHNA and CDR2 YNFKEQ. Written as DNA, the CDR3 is TGTGCCAGCAGCTTGCAAATCACAGGGGGACGCGCTGAAGCTTTCTTT. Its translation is CASSLQITGGRAEAFF.

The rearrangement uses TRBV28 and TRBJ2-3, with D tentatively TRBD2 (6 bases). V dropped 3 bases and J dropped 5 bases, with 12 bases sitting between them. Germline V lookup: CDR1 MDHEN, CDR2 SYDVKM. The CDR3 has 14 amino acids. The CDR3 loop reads CASSLTRSQDTQYF. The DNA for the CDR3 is TGTGCCAGCAGTTTGACTAGGTCCCAAGATACGCAGTATTTT.

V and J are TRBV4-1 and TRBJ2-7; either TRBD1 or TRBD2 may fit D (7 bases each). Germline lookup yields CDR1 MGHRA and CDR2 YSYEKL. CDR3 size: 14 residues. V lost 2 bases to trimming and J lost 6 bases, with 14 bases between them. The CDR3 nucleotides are TGCGCCAGCAGCCAAACAGGGGAGGGGCGCGAGCAGTACTTC. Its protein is CASSQTGEGREQYF.

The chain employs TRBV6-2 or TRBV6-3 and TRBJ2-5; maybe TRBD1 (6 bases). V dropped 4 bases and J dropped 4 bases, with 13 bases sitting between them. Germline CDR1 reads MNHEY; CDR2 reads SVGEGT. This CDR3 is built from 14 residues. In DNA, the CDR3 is TGTGCCAGCAGTTTCACAACAGGGACAGAGACCCAGTACTTC. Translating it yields CASSFTTGTETQYF.

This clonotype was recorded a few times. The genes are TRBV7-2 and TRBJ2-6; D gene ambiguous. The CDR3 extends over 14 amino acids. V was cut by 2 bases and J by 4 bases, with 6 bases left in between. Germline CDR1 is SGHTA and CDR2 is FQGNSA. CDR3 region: CASSLTPGANVLTF. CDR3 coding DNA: TGTGCCAGCAGCTTAACCCCCGGGGCCAACGTCCTGACTTTC.

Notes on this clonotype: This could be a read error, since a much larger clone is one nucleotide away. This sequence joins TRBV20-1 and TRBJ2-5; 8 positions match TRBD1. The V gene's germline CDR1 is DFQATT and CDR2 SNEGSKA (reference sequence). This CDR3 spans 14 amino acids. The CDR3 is CSARDPGGQENQYF. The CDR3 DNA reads TGCAGTGCTAGAGACCCAGGGGGCCAAGAGAACCAGTACTTC.